This TCR beta chain was documented in a study of T cells expressing NK-cell markers. Study as a whole: HCMV serostatus: most of the eight sequenced donors positive, one negative. Broader study findings: Six donors had dominant NKG2C+ clonotypes that comprised about 1.0-8% of their CD8+ T cells.

Notes on this clonotype: The antigen remains undetermined.

5'RACE template switching built TCR beta cDNA with unique molecular identifiers. TCRdb derives one entry per CDR3 protein from the 5' RACE reads, leaving out DNA. The sample has about 180,000 distinct CDR3 sequences. Germline lookup yields CDR1 SGHTA and CDR2 FQGNSA. The length of the CDR3 is 15 residues. V usage is TRBV7-2 and J usage is TRBJ2-7. Specimen: blood T cells: a sorted CD56 or NKG2C T cell subset, CD4+ or CD8+ T cells, or bulk PBMC T cells (not recorded which). The clonotype comes from a woman between 18 and 70 years old in good health. This CDR3 reads CASSLALFSAYEQYF.